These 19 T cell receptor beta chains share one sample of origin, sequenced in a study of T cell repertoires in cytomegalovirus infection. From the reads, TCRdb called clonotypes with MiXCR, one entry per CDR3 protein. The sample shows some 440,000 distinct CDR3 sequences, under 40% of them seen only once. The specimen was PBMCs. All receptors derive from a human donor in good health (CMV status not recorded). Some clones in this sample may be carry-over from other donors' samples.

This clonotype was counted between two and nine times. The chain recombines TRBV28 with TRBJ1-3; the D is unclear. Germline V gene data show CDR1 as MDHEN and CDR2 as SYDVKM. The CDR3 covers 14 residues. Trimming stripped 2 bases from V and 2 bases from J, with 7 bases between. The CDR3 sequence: CASSLPTPGNTIYF. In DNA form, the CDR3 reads TGTGCCAGCAGTTTACCGACCCCTGGAAACACCATATATTTT.

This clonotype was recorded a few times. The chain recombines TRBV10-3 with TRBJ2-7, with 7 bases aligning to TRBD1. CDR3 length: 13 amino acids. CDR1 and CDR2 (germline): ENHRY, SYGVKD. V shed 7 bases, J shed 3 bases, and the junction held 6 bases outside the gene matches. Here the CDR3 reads CAINSGGSYEQYF. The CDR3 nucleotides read TGTGCCATCAATTCAGGGGGAAGCTACGAGCAGTACTTC.

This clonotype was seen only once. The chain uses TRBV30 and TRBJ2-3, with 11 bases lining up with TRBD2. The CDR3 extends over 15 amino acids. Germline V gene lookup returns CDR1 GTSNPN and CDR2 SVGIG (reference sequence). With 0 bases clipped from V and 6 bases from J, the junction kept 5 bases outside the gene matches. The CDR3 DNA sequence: TGTGCCTGGAGTGTACGGTCTAGCGGGGGGGATACGCAGTATTTT. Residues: CAWSVRSSGGDTQYF.

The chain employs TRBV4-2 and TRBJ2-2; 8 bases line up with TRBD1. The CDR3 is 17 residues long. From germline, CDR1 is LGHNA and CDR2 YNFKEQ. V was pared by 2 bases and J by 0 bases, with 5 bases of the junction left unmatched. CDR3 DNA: TGTGCCAGCAGCCAAACAGGGGGAACGGCGAACACCGGGGAGCTGTTTTTT. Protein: CASSQTGGTANTGELFF.

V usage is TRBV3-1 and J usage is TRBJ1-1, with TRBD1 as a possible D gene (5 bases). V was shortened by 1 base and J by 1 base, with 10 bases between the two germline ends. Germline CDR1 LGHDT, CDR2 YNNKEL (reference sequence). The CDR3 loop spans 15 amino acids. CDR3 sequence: CASSQGRGPNTEAFF. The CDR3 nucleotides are TGTGCCAGCAGCCAAGGTCGGGGACCGAACACTGAAGCTTTCTTT.

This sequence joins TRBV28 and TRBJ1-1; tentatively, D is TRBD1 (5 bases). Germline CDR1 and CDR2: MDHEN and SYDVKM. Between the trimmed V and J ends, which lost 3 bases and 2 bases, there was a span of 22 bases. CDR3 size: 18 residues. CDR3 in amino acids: CASSFFTGFVGPNTEAFF. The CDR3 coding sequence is TGTGCCAGCAGTTTCTTTACAGGTTTTGTTGGTCCCAACACTGAAGCTTTCTTT.

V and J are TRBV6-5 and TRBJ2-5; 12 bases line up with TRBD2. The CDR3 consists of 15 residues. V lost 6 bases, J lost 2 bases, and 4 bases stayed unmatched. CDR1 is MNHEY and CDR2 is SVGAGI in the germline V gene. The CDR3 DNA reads TGTGCCAGCAGACCACTAGCGGGGGGACAAGAGACCCAGTACTTC. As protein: CASRPLAGGQETQYF.

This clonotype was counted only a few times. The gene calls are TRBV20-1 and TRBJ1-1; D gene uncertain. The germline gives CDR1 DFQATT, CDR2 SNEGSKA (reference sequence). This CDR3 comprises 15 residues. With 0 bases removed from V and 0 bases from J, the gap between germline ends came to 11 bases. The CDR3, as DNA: TGCAGTGCTAGAGATTCCCTGGGGATGAACACTGAAGCTTTCTTT. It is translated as CSARDSLGMNTEAFF.

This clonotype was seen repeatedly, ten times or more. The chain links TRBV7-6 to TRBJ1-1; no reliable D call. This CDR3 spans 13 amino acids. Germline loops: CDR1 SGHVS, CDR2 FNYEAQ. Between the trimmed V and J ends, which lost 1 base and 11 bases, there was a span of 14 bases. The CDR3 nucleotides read TGTGCCAGCAGCTTAGAAGCTAGAGGGAGGGCTTTCTTT. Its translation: CASSLEARGRAFF.

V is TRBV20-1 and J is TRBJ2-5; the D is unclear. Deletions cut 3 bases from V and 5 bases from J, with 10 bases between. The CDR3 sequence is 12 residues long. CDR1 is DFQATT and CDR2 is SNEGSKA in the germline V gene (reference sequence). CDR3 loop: CSARVMAETQYF. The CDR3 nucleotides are TGCAGTGCTAGGGTGATGGCGGAGACCCAGTACTTC.

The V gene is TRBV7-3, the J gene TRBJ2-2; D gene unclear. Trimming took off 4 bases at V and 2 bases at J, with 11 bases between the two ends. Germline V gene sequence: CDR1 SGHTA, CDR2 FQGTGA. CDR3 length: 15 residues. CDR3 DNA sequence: TGTGCCAGCAGCTCCGGCAATTTTAACACCGGGGAGCTGTTTTTT. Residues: CASSSGNFNTGELFF. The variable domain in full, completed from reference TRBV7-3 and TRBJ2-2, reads GAGVSQTPSNKVTEKGKYVELRCDPISGHTALYWYRQSLGQGPEFLIYFQGTGAADDSGLPNDRFFAVRPEGSVSTLKIQRTERGDSAVYLCASSSGNFNTGELFFGEGSRLTVL.

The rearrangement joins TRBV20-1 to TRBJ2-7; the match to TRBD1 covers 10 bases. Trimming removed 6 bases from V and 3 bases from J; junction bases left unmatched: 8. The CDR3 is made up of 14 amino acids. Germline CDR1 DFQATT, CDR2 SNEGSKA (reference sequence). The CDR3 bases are TGCAGTGCCACGCCGGGACAGGGGTTCTACGAGCAGTACTTC. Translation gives CSATPGQGFYEQYF.

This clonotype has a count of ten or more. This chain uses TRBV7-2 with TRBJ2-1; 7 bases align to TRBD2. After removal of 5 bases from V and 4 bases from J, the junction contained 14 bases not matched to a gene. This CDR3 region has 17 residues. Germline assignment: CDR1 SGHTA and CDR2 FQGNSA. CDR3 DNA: TGTGCCAGCAGCAAATGGGCTAGCGGTCAAGGATACAATGAGCAGTTCTTC. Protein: CASSKWASGQGYNEQFF.

The CDR3 DNA is TGCGCCAGCAGCCAAGATATAGGGGGCTACGAGCAGTACTTC. This translates into CASSQDIGGYEQYF. This sequence joins TRBV4-3 and TRBJ2-7, with D tentatively TRBD1 (6 bases). Germline V CDR1 and CDR2: LGHNA, YSLEER. This CDR3 comprises 14 residues. V lost 0 bases and J 3 bases, leaving 9 bases between the germline ends.

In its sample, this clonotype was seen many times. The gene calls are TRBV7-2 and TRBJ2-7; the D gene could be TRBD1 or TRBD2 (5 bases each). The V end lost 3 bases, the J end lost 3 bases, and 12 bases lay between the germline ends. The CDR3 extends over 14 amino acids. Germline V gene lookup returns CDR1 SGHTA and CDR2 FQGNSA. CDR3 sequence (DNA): TGTGCCAGCAGCTTGGGGGAGAAAGTCTACGAGCAGTACTTC. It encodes CASSLGEKVYEQYF.

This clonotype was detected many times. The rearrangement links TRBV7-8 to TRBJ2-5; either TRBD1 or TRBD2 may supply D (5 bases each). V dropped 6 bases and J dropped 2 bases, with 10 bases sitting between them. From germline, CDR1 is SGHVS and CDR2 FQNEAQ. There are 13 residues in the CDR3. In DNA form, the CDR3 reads TGTGCCAGCAGGGGGACCAGTCAAGAGACCCAGTACTTC. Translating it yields CASRGTSQETQYF.

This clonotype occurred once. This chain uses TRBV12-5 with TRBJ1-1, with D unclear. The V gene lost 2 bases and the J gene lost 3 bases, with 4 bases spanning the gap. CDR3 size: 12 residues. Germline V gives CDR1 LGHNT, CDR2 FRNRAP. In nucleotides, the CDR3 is TGTGCTAGTGGTTTGATCGACACTGAAGCTTTCTTT. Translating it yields CASGLIDTEAFF.

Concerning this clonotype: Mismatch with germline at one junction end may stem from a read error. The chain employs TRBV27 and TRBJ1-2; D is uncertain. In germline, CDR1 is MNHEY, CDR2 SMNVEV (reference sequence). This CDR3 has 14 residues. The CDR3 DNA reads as TGTGCCCGCAGTTTATCCCGATCGGCGGATGGCTACACCTTC. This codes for CARSLSRSADGYTF.

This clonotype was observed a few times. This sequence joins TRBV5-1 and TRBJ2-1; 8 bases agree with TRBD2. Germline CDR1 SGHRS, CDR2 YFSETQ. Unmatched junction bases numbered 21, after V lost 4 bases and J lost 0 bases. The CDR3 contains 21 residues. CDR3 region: CASSPGLGRGGRISSYNEQFF. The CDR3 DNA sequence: TGCGCCAGCAGCCCGGGGCTCGGGAGGGGGGGACGTATCAGCTCCTACAATGAGCAGTTCTTC.